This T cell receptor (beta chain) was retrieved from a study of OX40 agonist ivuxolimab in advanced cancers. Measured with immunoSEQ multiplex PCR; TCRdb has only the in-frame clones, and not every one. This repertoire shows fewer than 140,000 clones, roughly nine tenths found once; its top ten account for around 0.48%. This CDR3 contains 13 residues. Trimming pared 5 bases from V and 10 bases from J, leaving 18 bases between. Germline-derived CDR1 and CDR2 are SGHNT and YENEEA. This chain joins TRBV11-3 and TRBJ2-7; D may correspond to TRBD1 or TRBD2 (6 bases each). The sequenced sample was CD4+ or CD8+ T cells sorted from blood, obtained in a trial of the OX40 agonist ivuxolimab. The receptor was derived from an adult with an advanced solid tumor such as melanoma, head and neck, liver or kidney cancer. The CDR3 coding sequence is TGTGCCAGCAGCGGAGCCGAAGGGGGGACTCAGTACTTC. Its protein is CASSGAEGGTQYF.